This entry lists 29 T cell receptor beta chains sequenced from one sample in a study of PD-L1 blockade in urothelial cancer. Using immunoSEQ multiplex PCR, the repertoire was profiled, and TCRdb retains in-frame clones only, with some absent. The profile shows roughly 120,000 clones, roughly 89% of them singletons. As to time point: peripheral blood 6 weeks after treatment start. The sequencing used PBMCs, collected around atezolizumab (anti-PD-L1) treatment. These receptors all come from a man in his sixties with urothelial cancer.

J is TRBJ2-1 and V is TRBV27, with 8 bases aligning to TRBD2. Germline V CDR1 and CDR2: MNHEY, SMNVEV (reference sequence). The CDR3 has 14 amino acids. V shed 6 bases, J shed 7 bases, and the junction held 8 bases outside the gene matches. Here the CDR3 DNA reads TGTGCCAGCAGCCGTCTACGGGAGGGGAATGAGCAGTTCTTC. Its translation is CASSRLREGNEQFF.

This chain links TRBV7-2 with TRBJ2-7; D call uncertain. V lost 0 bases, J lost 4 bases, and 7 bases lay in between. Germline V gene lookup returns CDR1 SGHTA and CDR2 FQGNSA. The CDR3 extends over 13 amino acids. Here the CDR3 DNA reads TGTGCCAGCAGCTTAGCTTTGGCATACGAGCAGTACTTC. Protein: CASSLALAYEQYF.

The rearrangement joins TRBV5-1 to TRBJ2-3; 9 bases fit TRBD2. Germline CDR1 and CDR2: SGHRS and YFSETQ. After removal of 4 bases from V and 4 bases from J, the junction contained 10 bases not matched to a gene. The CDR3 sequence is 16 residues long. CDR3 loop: CASSPSPGLASDTQYF. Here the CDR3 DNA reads TGCGCCAGCAGCCCCTCCCCGGGACTAGCTTCAGATACGCAGTATTTT.

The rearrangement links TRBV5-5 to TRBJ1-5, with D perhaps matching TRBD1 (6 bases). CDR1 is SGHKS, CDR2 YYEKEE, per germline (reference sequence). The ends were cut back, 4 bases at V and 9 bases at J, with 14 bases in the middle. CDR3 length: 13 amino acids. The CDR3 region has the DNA TGTGCCAGCAGCGTAGGGGGTTACGGGCCCCAGCATTTT. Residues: CASSVGGYGPQHF.

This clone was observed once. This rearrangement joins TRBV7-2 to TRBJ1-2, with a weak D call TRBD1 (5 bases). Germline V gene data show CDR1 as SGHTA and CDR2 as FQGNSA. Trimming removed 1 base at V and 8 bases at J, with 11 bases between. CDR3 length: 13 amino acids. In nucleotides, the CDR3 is TGTGCCAGCAGCTTAGGACCGCAGGGCGGCTACACCTTC. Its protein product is CASSLGPQGGYTF.

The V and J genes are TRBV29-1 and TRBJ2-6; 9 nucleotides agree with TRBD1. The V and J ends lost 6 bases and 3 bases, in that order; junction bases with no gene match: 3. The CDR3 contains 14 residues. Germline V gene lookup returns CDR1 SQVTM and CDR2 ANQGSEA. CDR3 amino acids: CSVGTGNGANVLTF. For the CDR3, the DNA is TGCAGCGTCGGGACAGGGAATGGGGCCAACGTCCTGACTTTC.

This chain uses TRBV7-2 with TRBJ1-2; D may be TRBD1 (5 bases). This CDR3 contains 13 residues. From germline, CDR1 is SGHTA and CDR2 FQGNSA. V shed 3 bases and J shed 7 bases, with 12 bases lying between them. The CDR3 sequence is CASSLNKGLGYTF. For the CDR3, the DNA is TGTGCCAGCAGCTTGAATAAGGGGCTTGGCTACACCTTC.

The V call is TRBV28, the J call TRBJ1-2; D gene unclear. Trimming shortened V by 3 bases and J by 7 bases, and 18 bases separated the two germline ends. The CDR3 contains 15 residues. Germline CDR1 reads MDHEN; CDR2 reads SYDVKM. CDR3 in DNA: TGTGCCAGCAGTTTTACTTTTACTGCGCCCGCTGGCTACACCTTC. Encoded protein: CASSFTFTAPAGYTF.

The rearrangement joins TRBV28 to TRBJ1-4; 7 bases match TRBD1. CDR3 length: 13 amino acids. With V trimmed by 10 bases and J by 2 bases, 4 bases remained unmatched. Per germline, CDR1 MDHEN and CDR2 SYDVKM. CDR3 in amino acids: CAITGVTNEKLFF. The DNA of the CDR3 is TGTGCCATCACAGGGGTTACTAATGAAAAACTGTTTTTT.

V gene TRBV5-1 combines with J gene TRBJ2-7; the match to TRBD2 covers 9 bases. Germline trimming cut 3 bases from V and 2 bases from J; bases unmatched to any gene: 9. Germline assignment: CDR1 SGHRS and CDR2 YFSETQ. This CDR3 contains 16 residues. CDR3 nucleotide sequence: TGCGCCAGCAGCTCGGAAGCTAGCGGGACCACCTACGAGCAGTACTTC. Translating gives CASSSEASGTTYEQYF. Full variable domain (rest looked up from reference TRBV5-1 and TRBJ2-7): KAGVTQTPRYLIKTRGQQVTLSCSPISGHRSVSWYQQTPGQGLQFLFEYFSETQRNKGNFPGRFSGRQFSNSRSEMNVSTLELGDSALYLCASSSEASGTTYEQYFGPGTRLTVT.

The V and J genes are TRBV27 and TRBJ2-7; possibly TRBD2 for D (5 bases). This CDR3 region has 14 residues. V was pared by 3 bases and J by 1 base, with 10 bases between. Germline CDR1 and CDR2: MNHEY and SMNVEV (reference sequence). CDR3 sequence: CASSFSSGSYEQYF. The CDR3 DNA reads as TGTGCCAGCAGTTTTTCTTCGGGGTCCTACGAGCAGTACTTC.

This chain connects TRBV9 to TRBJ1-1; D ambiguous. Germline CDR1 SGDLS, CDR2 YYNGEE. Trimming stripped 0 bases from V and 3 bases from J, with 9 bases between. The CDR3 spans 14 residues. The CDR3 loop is CASSVVSQDTEAFF. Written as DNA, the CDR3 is TGTGCCAGCAGCGTAGTTAGTCAAGACACTGAAGCTTTCTTT.

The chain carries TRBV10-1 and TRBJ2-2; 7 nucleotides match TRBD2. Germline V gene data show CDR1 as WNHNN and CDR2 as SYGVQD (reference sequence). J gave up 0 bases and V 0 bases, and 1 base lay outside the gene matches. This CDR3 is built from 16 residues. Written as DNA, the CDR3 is TGCGCCAGCAGTGAGTCGGGGAGGGCGAACACCGGGGAGCTGTTTTTT. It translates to CASSESGRANTGELFF.

CDR3 region: CASSRASGRAGEQFF. CDR3 coding DNA: TGTGCCAGTAGTAGGGCTAGCGGGAGGGCCGGTGAGCAGTTCTTC. The rearrangement uses TRBV19 and TRBJ2-1, with 12 bases lining up with TRBD2. The CDR3 extends over 15 amino acids. Germline CDR1 reads LNHDA; CDR2 reads SQIVND (reference sequence). Trimming at V came to 4 bases and at J to 9 bases, leaving 7 bases not matched to a gene.

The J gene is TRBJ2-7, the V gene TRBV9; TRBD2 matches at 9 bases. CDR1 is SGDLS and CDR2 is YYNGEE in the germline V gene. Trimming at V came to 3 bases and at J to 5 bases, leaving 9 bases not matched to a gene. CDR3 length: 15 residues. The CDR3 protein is CASSEGGGRANEQYF. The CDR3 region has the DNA TGTGCCAGCAGCGAGGGGGGCGGGAGGGCCAACGAGCAGTACTTC.

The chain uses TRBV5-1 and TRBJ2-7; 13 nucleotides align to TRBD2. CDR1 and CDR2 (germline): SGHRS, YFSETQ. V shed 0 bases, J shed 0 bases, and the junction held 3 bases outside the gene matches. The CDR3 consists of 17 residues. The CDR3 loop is CASSLGLAGGHSYEQYF. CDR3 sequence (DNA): TGCGCCAGCAGCTTGGGACTAGCGGGAGGACACTCCTACGAGCAGTACTTC.

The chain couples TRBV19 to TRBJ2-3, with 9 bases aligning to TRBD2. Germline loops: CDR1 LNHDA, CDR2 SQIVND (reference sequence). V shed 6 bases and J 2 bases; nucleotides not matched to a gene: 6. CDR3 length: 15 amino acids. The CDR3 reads CASRPLAGVTDTQYF. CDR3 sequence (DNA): TGTGCCAGTAGACCACTAGCGGGCGTCACAGATACGCAGTATTTT.

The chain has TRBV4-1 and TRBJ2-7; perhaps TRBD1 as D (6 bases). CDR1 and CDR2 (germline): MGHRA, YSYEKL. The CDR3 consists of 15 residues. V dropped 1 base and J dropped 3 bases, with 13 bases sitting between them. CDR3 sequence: CASSQGATGLYEQYF. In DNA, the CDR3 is TGCGCCAGCAGCCAAGGGGCGACAGGACTCTACGAGCAGTACTTC.

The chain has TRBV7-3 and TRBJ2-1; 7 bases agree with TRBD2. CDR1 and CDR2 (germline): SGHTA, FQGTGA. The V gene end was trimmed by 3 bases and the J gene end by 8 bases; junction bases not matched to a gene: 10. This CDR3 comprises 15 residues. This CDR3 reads CASSLGLPGGDEQFF. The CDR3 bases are TGTGCCAGCAGCTTGGGACTACCCGGTGGGGATGAGCAGTTCTTC.

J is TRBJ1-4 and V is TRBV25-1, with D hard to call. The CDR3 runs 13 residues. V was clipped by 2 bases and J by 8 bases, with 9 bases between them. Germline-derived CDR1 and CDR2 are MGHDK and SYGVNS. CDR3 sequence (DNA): TGTGCCAGCAGTGAAAACCCGGTGGAAAAACTGTTTTTT. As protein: CASSENPVEKLFF.

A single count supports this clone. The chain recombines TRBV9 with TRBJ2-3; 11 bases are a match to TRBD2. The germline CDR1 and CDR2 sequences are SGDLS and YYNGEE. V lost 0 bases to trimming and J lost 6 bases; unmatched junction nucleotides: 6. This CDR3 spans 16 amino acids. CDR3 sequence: CASSVGTSGSWDTQYF. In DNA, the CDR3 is TGTGCCAGCAGCGTAGGTACTAGCGGGAGCTGGGATACGCAGTATTTT.

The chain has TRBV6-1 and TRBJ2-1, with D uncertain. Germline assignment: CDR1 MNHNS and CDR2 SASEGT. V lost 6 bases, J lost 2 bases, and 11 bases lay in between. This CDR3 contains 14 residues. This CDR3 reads CASRRSVAYNEQFF. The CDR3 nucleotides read TGTGCCAGCAGGAGGTCAGTAGCCTACAATGAGCAGTTCTTC.

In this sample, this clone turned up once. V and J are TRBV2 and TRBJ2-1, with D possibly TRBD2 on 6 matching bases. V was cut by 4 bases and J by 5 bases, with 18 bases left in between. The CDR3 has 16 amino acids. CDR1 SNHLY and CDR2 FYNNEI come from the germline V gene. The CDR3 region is CASSVARGNSHNEQFF. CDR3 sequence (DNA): TGTGCCAGCAGTGTTGCTCGCGGGAATTCCCACAATGAGCAGTTCTTC.

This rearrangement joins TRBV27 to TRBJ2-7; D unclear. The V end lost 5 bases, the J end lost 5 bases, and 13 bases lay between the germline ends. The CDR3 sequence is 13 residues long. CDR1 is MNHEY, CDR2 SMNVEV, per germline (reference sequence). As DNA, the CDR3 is TGTGCCAGCAGTCCGATCAATCGAGACGAGCAGTACTTC. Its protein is CASSPINRDEQYF.

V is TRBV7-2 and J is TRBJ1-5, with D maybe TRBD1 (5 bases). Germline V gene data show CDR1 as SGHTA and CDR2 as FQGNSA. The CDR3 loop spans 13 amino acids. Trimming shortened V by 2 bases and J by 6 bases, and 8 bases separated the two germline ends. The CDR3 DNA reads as TGTGCCAGCAGCTTACAGGGAGGTCAGCCCCAGCATTTT. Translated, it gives CASSLQGGQPQHF.

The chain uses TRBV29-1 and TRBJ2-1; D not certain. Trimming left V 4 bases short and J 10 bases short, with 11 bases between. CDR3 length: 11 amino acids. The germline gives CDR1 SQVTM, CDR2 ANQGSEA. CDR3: CSVGQRWEQFF. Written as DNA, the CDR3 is TGCAGCGTTGGGCAACGTTGGGAGCAGTTCTTC.

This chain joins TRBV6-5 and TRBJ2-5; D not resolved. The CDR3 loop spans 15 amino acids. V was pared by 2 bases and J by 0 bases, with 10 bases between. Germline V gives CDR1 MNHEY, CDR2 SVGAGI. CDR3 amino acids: CASSYGNSNQETQYF. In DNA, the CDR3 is TGTGCCAGCAGTTACGGAAACAGTAACCAAGAGACCCAGTACTTC.

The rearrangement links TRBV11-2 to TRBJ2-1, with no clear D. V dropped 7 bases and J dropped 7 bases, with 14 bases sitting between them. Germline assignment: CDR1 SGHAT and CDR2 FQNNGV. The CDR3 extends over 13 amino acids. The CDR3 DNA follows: TGTGCCAGCAAGCTTAACGTCGGGAATGAGCAGTTCTTC. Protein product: CASKLNVGNEQFF.

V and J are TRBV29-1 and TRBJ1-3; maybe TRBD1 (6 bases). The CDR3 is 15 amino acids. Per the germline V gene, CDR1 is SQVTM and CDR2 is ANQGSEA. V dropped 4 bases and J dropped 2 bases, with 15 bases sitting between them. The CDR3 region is CSVATRTEAGNTIYF. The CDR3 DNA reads TGCAGCGTTGCGACCCGGACAGAAGCTGGAAACACCATATATTTT. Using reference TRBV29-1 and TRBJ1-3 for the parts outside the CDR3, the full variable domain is SAVISQKPSRDICQRGTSLTIQCQVDSQVTMMFWYRQQPGQSLTLIATANQGSEATYESGFVIDKFPISRPNLTFSTLTVSNMSPEDSSIYLCSVATRTEAGNTIYFGEGSWLTVV.